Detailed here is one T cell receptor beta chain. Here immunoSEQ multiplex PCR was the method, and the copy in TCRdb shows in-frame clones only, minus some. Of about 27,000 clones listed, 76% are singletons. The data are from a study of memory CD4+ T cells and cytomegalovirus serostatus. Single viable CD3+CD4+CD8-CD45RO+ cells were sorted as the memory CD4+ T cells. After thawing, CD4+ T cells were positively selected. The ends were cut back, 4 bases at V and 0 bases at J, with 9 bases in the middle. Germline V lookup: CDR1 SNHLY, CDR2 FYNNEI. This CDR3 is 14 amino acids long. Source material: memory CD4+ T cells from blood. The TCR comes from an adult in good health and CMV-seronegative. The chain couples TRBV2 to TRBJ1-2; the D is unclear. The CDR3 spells CASSVTDTNYGYTF. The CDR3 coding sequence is TGTGCCAGCAGTGTAACAGACACTAACTATGGCTACACCTTC.